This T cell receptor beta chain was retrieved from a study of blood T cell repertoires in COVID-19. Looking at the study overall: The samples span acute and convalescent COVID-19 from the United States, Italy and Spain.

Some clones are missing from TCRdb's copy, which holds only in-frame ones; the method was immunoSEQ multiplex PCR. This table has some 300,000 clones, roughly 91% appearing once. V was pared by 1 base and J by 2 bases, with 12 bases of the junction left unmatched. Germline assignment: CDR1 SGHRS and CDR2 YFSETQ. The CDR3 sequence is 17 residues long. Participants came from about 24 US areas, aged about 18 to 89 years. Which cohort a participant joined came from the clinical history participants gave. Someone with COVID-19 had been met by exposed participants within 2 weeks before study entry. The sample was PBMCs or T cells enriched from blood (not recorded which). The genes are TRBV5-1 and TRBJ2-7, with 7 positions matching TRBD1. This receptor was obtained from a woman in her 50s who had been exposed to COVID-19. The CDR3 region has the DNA TGCGCCAGCAGCTTGATGGGACAGCTAGTCTCTGCCTACGAGCAGTACTTC. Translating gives CASSLMGQLVSAYEQYF.